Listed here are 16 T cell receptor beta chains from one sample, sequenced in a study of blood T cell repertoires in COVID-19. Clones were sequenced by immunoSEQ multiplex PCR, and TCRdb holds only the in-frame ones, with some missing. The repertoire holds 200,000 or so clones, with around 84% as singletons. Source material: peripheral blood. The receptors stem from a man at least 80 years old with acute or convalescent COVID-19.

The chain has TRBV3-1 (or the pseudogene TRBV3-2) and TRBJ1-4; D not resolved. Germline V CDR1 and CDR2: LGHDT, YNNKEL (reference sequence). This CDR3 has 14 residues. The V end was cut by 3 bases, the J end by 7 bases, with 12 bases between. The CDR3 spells CASSHGESREKLFF. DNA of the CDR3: TGTGCCAGCAGCCATGGGGAGTCCCGTGAAAAACTGTTTTTT.

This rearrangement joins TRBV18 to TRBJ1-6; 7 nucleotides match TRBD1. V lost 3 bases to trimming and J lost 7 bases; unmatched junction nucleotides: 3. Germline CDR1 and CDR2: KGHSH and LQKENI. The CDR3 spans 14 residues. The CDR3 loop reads CASSPQGENSPLHF. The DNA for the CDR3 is TGTGCCAGCTCACCGCAGGGGGAGAATTCACCCCTCCACTTT.

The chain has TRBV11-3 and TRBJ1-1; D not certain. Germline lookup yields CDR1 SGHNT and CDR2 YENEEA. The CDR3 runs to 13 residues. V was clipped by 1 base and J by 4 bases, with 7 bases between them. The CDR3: CASSLGRSTEAFF. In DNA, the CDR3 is TGTGCCAGCAGCTTAGGTCGGAGCACTGAAGCTTTCTTT.

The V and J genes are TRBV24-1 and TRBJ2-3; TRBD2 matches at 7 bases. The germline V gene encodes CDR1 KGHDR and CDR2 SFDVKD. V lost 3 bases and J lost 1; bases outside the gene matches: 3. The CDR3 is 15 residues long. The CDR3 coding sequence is TGTGCCACCAGTGATCATACTAGCGGCACAGATACGCAGTATTTT. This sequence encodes CATSDHTSGTDTQYF.

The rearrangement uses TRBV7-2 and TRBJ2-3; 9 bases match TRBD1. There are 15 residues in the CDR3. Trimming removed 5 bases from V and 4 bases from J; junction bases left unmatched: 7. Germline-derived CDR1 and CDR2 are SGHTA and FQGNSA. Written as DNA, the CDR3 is TGTGCCAGCAGCATACAGGGGGCAGGCGCAGATACGCAGTATTTT. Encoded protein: CASSIQGAGADTQYF.

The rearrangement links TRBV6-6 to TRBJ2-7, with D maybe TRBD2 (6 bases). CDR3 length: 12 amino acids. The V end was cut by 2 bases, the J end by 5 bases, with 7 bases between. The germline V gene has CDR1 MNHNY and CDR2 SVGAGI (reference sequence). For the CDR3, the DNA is TGTGCCAGCAGTTACGGGGGGAACGAGCAGTACGTC. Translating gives CASSYGGNEQYV.

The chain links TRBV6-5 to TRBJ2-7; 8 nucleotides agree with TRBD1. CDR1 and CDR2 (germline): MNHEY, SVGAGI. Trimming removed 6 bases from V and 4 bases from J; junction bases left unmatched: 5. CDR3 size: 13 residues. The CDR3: CASRGQARYEQYF. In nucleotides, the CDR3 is TGTGCCAGCAGGGGACAGGCTAGGTACGAGCAGTACTTC.

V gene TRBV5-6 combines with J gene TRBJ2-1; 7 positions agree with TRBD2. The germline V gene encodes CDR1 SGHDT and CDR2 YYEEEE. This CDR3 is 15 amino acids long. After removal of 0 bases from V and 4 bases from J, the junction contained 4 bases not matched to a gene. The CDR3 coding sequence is TGTGCCAGCAGCTTGGGACTAGCAGGTTACAATGAGCAGTTCTTC. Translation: CASSLGLAGYNEQFF.

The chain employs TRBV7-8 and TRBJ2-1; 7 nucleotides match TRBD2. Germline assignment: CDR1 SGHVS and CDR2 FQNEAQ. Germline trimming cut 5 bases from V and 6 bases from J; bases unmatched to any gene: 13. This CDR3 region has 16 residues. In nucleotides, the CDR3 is TGTGCCAGCAGCGCGGTGGTAGCGGGTCAAGGCAATGAGCAGTTCTTC. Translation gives CASSAVVAGQGNEQFF.

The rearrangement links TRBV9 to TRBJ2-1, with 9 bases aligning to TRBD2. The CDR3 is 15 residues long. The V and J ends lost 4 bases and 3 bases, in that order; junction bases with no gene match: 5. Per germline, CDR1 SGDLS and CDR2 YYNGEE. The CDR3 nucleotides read TGTGCCAGCAGCTTTAGCGGGAGTAACTACAATGAGCAGTTCTTC. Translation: CASSFSGSNYNEQFF.

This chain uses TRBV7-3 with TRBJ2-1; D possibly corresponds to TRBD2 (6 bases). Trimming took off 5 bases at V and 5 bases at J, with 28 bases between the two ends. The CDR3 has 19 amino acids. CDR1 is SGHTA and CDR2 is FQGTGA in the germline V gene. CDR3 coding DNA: TGTGCCAGCAGCCCAACCGGGACCCTTGTGCGGGGTAATAACAATGAGCAGTTCTTC. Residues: CASSPTGTLVRGNNNEQFF.

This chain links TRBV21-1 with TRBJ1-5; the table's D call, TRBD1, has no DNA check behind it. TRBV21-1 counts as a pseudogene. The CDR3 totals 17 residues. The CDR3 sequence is CASSSSGQGYGNQPQHF. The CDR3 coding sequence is TGTGCCAGCAGCAGTTCGGGACAGGGCTACGGCAATCAGCCCCAGCATTTT.

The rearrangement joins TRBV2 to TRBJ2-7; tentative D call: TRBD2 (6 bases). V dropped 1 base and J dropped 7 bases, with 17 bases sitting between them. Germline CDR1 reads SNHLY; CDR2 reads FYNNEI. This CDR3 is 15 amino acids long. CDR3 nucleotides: TGTGCCAGCAGTGAAGGGCGGGGCCTCTTAGGGGAGCAGTACTTC. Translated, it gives CASSEGRGLLGEQYF.

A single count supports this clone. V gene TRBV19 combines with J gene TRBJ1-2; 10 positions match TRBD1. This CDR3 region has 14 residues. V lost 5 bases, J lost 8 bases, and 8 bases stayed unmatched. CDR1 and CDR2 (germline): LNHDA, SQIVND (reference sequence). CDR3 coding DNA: TGTGCCAGTAGTTCGGACAGGGGGTTAAGAGGCTACACCTTC. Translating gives CASSSDRGLRGYTF.

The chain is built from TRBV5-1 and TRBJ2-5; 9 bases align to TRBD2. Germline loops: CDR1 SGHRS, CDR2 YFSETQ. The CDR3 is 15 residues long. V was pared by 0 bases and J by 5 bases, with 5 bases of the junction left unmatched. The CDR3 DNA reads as TGCGCCAGCAGCTTGGGGGGGACTAGCCGGGAGACCCAGTACTTC. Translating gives CASSLGGTSRETQYF.

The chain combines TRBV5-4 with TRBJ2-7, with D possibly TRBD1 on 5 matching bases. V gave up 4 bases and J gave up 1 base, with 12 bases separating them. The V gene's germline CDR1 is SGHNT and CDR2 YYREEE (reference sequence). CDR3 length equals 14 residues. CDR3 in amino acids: CASSRQQGSYEQYF. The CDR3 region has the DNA TGTGCCAGCAGCAGACAGCAAGGGTCCTACGAGCAGTACTTC.